Listed here are 26 T cell receptor beta chains from one sample, sequenced in a study of blood T cell repertoires in COVID-19. The protocol was immunoSEQ multiplex PCR, while the TCRdb copy is restricted to in-frame clones and leaves out a portion. The data contain 45,000 to 60,000 clones, around four fifths of them singletons. The sequenced material came from peripheral blood. These receptors originate from a human donor in a cohort sampled during active COVID-19.

The V gene is TRBV30, the J gene TRBJ1-1; D uncertain. The length of the CDR3 is 13 residues. V was trimmed by 7 bases and J by 1 base, leaving 13 bases between them. Germline assignment: CDR1 GTSNPN and CDR2 SVGIG (reference sequence). The CDR3: CAYTGITNTEAFF. CDR3 DNA sequence: TGTGCCTATACCGGGATAACGAACACTGAAGCTTTCTTT.

The chain couples TRBV11-2 to TRBJ2-5; possibly TRBD1 for D (7 bases). Trimming pared 1 base from V and 1 base from J, leaving 13 bases between. This CDR3 region has 16 residues. The germline V gene has CDR1 SGHAT and CDR2 FQNNGV. The DNA of the CDR3 is TGTGCCAGCAGCTTAGTACCAGGGGGGACCCAAGAGACCCAGTACTTC. This gives the protein CASSLVPGGTQETQYF.

This chain uses TRBV3-1 (or the pseudogene TRBV3-2) with TRBJ1-4; no clear D. The CDR3 loop spans 16 amino acids. The V end lost 0 bases, the J end lost 4 bases, and 12 bases lay between the germline ends. Germline lookup yields CDR1 LGHDT and CDR2 YNNKEL (reference sequence). The CDR3 coding sequence is TGTGCCAGCAGCCAAGAGGCTGGAGGGATTAATGAAAAACTGTTTTTT. This gives the protein CASSQEAGGINEKLFF.

The chain carries TRBV19 and TRBJ2-1, with TRBD2 as a possible D gene (6 bases). Germline V lookup: CDR1 LNHDA, CDR2 SQIVND (reference sequence). The CDR3 has 15 residues. V was clipped by 1 base and J by 8 bases, with 15 bases between them. The CDR3 coding sequence is TGTGCCAGTAGTATAGGGCTCCTCGGAGGGGATGAGCAGTTCTTC. It translates to CASSIGLLGGDEQFF.

V is TRBV27 and J is TRBJ2-7; TRBD2 matches 11 bases. The CDR3 is made up of 14 amino acids. Germline CDR1 and CDR2: MNHEY and SMNVEV (reference sequence). The junction had 10 bases not matched to a gene; V was cut back by 5 bases and J by 10 bases. The CDR3 DNA follows: TGTGCCAGCAGTCCAGGACTAGCGGGCCCGCGTCAGTACTTC. The encoded protein is CASSPGLAGPRQYF.

The V gene is TRBV28, the J gene TRBJ1-6, with D unresolved. V was shortened by 5 bases and J by 5 bases, with 4 bases between the two germline ends. CDR1 is MDHEN and CDR2 is SYDVKM in the germline V gene. The CDR3 runs to 12 residues. This CDR3 is CASSPDNSPLHF. DNA of the CDR3: TGTGCCAGCAGTCCGGATAATTCACCCCTCCACTTT. The full variable domain, its missing parts supplied by reference TRBV28 and TRBJ1-6, is DVKVTQSSRYLVKRTGEKVFLECVQDMDHENMFWYRQDPGLGLRLIYFSYDVKMKEKGDIPEGYSVSREKKERFSLILESASTNQTSMYLCASSPDNSPLHFGNGTRLTVT.

This chain uses TRBV10-3 with TRBJ1-4; D uncertain. The germline gives CDR1 ENHRY, CDR2 SYGVKD. CDR3 size: 15 residues. V was clipped by 1 base and J by 4 bases, with 10 bases between them. The CDR3 reads CAISELGLFNEKLFF. The CDR3 region has the DNA TGTGCCATCAGTGAGTTGGGCCTCTTTAATGAAAAACTGTTTTTT.

V and J are TRBV6-2 or TRBV6-3 and TRBJ1-5; D ambiguous. Deletions cut 0 bases from V and 4 bases from J, with 7 bases between. The V gene's germline CDR1 is MNHEY and CDR2 SVGEGT. CDR3 length equals 14 residues. The CDR3 DNA reads as TGTGCCAGCAGTTACTCGCCCGAGAATCAGCCCCAGCATTTT. Translation: CASSYSPENQPQHF.

The gene calls are TRBV11-2 and TRBJ1-2, with D maybe TRBD1 (5 bases). Trimming took 3 bases from V and 4 from J, leaving 12 bases between them. This CDR3 has 14 residues. CDR1 is SGHAT and CDR2 is FQNNGV in the germline V gene. The CDR3 DNA sequence: TGTGCCAGCAGCTTCCTTACAGGTTCCTATGGCTACACCTTC. Protein: CASSFLTGSYGYTF.

This clone was counted between two and nine times. The chain links TRBV28 to TRBJ1-2; D is perhaps TRBD1 (5 bases). This CDR3 region has 13 residues. Trimming left V 2 bases short and J 2 bases short, with 6 bases between. CDR1 is MDHEN, CDR2 SYDVKM, per germline. CDR3: CASSLGANYGYTF. The CDR3 DNA sequence: TGTGCCAGCAGTTTAGGGGCAAACTATGGCTACACCTTC.

The V call is TRBV11-2, the J call TRBJ1-3, with a possible D match to TRBD1 (5 bases). CDR1 is SGHAT and CDR2 is FQNNGV in the germline V gene. The V end was cut by 3 bases, the J end by 2 bases, with 11 bases between. The CDR3 has 15 amino acids. This CDR3 is CASSFDGGAGNTIYF. CDR3 in DNA: TGTGCCAGCAGCTTCGACGGGGGGGCTGGAAACACCATATATTTT.

A note on this clone: Compared with germline, one end of the junction differs, possibly owing to a read error. The V and J genes are TRBV18 and TRBJ1-5; D gene unclear. The CDR3 is made up of 15 amino acids. Germline CDR1 KGHSH, CDR2 LQKENI. DNA for the CDR3: TGTGCCAGCTCACCATCCAGAGATAGCCATCAGCCCCAGCATTTT. The encoded protein is CASSPSRDSHQPQHF.

The V call is TRBV5-1, the J call TRBJ2-5, with 9 bases matching TRBD1. This CDR3 has 17 residues. Germline assignment: CDR1 SGHRS and CDR2 YFSETQ. The V gene end was trimmed by 0 bases and the J gene end by 7 bases; junction bases not matched to a gene: 13. DNA of the CDR3: TGCGCCAGCAGCTTGGAAGGTTCGCCCGGGACAGGGTGGACCCAGTACTTC. Translated: CASSLEGSPGTGWTQYF.

The chain is built from TRBV5-5 and TRBJ1-2; TRBD1 aligns across 8 bases. CDR1 is SGHKS and CDR2 is YYEKEE in the germline V gene (reference sequence). Trimming removed 3 bases from V and 0 bases from J; junction bases left unmatched: 4. The CDR3 covers 15 residues. The CDR3 nucleotides are TGTGCCAGCAGCTCCCTACAGGGGGCTAACTATGGCTACACCTTC. It is translated as CASSSLQGANYGYTF.

The chain employs TRBV18 and TRBJ2-7, with D possibly TRBD2 on 5 matching bases. Trimming took 3 bases from V and 6 from J, leaving 21 bases between them. The CDR3 is made up of 16 amino acids. Germline assignment: CDR1 KGHSH and CDR2 LQKENI. CDR3 loop: CASSPRAVGLTSEQYF. The CDR3 DNA sequence: TGTGCCAGCTCACCCCGGGCGGTCGGACTGACCAGCGAGCAGTACTTC.

The chain is built from TRBV2 and TRBJ1-5, with TRBD1 matching over 9 bases. The CDR3 is made up of 14 amino acids. Per the germline V gene, CDR1 is SNHLY and CDR2 is FYNNEI. Trimming cost V 6 bases and J 5 bases; bases outside gene matches: 5. Here the CDR3 reads CASRADRGYQPQHF. CDR3 nucleotides: TGTGCCAGCAGAGCTGACAGGGGGTATCAGCCCCAGCATTTT.

In this sample, this clone turned up a few times. V is TRBV7-2 and J is TRBJ1-1, with 9 bases aligning to TRBD1. Germline CDR1 and CDR2: SGHTA and FQGNSA. The V and J ends lost 8 bases and 5 bases, in that order; junction bases with no gene match: 12. The CDR3 loop spans 15 amino acids. In DNA form, the CDR3 reads TGTGCCAGCGGCATAACATCGGGACAGGGAACTGAAGCTTTCTTT. Its translation: CASGITSGQGTEAFF.

Turning to this clone: A read error may produce the germline difference seen at one junction end. This chain uses TRBV9 with TRBJ1-2; TRBD1 aligns across 7 bases. This CDR3 contains 12 residues. Per the germline V gene, CDR1 is SGDLS and CDR2 is YYNGEE. The chain's CDR3 is CASKETSGQLNF. For the CDR3, the DNA is TGTGCCAGCAAAGAAACTTCGGGACAGTTGAACTTC.

The chain has TRBV28 and TRBJ1-6; no definite D call. V lost 8 bases, J lost 6 bases, and 14 bases lay in between. There are 14 residues in the CDR3. Germline-derived CDR1 and CDR2 are MDHEN and SYDVKM. This CDR3 reads CASVTSRANSPLHF. Written as DNA, the CDR3 is TGTGCCAGCGTAACATCGAGGGCTAATTCACCCCTCCACTTT.

A few counts support this clone. This chain connects TRBV28 to TRBJ2-1; 8 nucleotides line up with TRBD2. The CDR3 is 15 amino acids. CDR1 and CDR2 (germline): MDHEN, SYDVKM. Unmatched junction bases numbered 10, after V lost 3 bases and J lost 9 bases. CDR3 in amino acids: CASSFAGGGMGEQFF. CDR3 DNA sequence: TGTGCCAGCAGTTTTGCGGGGGGCGGGATGGGTGAGCAGTTCTTC.

The V and J genes are TRBV4-1 and TRBJ1-4; the match to TRBD1 covers 8 bases. Germline trimming cut 4 bases from V and 4 bases from J; bases unmatched to any gene: 8. This CDR3 comprises 16 residues. Germline assignment: CDR1 MGHRA and CDR2 YSYEKL. The CDR3 DNA is TGCGCCAGCAGCCCCCAGGGGGCGCTGGGTAATGAAAAACTGTTTTTT. Translated, it gives CASSPQGALGNEKLFF.

V gene TRBV5-1 combines with J gene TRBJ2-7; 8 bases agree with TRBD2. CDR1 is SGHRS and CDR2 is YFSETQ in the germline V gene. The V segment lost 4 bases and the J segment 0 bases; nucleotides outside the gene matches: 3. The CDR3 consists of 14 residues. CDR3 loop: CASSTSGSSYEQYF. CDR3 coding DNA: TGCGCCAGCAGCACTAGCGGCAGCTCCTACGAGCAGTACTTC. The full variable domain, rest sourced from reference TRBV5-1 and TRBJ2-7, is KAGVTQTPRYLIKTRGQQVTLSCSPISGHRSVSWYQQTPGQGLQFLFEYFSETQRNKGNFPGRFSGRQFSNSRSEMNVSTLELGDSALYLCASSTSGSSYEQYFGPGTRLTVT.

The chain employs TRBV30 and TRBJ1-1; maybe TRBD1 (5 bases). Trimming cost V 2 bases and J 2 bases, with 9 bases left between them. The CDR3 has 13 residues. Germline-derived CDR1 and CDR2 are GTSNPN and SVGIG (reference sequence). The CDR3 region has the DNA TGTGCCTGGAGTTCCGGGGGAAACACTGAAGCTTTCTTT. Residues: CAWSSGGNTEAFF.

The chain combines TRBV7-9 with TRBJ1-6; no definite D call. V was clipped by 2 bases and J by 18 bases, with 14 bases between them. Germline CDR1 and CDR2: SEHNR and FQNEAQ (reference sequence). CDR3 length: 12 amino acids. The CDR3 nucleotides read TGTGCCAGCAGCTTATTGGGCTCCTTACCCCACTTT. Its protein product is CASSLLGSLPHF.

J is TRBJ2-5 and V is TRBV10-3; 11 positions agree with TRBD1. With V trimmed by 9 bases and J by 1 base, 4 bases remained unmatched. The CDR3 covers 14 residues. CDR1 ENHRY and CDR2 SYGVKD come from the germline V gene. This CDR3 reads CAMAGTGGQETQYF. In DNA, the CDR3 is TGTGCCATGGCCGGGACAGGGGGCCAAGAGACCCAGTACTTC.

This clone was found once. This chain connects TRBV7-2 to TRBJ1-6; TRBD1 agrees at 9 bases. The length of the CDR3 is 15 residues. CDR1 is SGHTA, CDR2 FQGNSA, per germline. The V and J ends lost 5 bases and 7 bases, in that order; junction bases with no gene match: 6. The CDR3, as DNA: TGTGCCAGCAGCAAAAGGACAGGGGAAAATTCACCCCTCCACTTT. Amino acids: CASSKRTGENSPLHF.